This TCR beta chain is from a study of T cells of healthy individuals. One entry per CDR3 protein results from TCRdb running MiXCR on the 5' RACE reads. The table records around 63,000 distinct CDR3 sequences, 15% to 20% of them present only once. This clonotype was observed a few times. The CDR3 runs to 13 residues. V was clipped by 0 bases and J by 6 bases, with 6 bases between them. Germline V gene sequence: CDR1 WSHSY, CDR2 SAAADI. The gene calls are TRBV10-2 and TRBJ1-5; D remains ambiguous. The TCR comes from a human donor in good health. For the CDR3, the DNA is TGCGCCAGCAGTGAGTCGTGGAGTCAGCCCCAGCATTTT. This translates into CASSESWSQPQHF.